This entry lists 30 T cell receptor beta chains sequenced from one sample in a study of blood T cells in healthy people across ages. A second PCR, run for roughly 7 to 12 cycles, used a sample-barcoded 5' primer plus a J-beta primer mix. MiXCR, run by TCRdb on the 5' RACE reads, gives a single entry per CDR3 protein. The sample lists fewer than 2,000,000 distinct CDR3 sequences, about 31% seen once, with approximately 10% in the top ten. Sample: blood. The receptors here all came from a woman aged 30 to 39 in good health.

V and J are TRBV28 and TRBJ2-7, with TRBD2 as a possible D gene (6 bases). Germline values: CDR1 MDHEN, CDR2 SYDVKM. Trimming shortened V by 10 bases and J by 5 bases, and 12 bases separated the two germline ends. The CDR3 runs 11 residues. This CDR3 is CAITSYHEQYF. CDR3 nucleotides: TGTGCCATCACTAGCTACCACGAGCAGTACTTC.

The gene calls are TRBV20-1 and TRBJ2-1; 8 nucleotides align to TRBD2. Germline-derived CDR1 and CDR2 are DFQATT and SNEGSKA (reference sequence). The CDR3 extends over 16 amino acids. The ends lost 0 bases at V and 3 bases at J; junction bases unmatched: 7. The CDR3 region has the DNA TGCAGTGCTAGAGAAGGACTAGCCTCGGGCTACAATGAGCAGTTCTTC. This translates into CSAREGLASGYNEQFF.

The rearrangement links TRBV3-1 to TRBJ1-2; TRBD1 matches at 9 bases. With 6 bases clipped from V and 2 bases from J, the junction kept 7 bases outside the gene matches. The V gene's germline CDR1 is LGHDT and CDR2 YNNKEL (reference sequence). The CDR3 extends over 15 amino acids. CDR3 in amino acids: CASSNRDRVNYGYTF. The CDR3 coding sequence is TGTGCCAGCAGTAACCGGGACAGGGTAAACTATGGCTACACCTTC.

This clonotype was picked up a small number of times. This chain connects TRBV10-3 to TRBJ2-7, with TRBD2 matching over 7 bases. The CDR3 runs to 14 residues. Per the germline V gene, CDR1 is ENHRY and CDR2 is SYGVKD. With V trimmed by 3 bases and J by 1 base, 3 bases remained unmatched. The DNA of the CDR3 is TGTGCCATCAGTGAACGGGGGGAGTCCTACGAGCAGTACTTC. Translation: CAISERGESYEQYF.

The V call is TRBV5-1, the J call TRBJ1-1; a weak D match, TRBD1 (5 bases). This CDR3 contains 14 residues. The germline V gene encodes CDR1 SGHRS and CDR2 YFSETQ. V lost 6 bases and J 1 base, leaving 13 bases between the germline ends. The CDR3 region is CASKPGTGNTEAFF. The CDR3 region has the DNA TGCGCCAGCAAACCCGGGACGGGGAACACTGAAGCTTTCTTT.

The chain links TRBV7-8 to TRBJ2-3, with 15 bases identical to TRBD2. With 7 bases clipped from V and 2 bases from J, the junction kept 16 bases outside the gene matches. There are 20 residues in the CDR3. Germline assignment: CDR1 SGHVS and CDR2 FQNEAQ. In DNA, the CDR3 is TGTGCCAGCACCCAGAAGACGGGACTAGCGGGGGGCCGTCCCACAGATACGCAGTATTTT. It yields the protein CASTQKTGLAGGRPTDTQYF.

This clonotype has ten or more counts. CDR3 region: CASSQDAGGYEQYF. The CDR3 bases are TGCGCCAGCAGCCAAGATGCAGGGGGCTACGAGCAGTACTTC. The chain combines TRBV4-1 with TRBJ2-7; 7 nucleotides match TRBD1. Germline V gene sequence: CDR1 MGHRA, CDR2 YSYEKL. The CDR3 runs 14 residues. Germline trimming cut 0 bases from V and 3 bases from J; bases unmatched to any gene: 2.

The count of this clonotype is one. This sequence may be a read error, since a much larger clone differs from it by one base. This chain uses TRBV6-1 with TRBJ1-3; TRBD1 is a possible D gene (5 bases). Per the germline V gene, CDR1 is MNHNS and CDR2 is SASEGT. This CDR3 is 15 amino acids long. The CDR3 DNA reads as TGTGCCAGCAGCCCCGCAGGGACCTCTGGAAACACCAGATATTTT. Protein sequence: CASSPAGTSGNTRYF.

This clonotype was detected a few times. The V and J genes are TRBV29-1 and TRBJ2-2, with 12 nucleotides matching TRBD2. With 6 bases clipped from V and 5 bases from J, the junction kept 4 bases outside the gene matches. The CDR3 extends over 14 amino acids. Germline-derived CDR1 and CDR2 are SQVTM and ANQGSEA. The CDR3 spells CSVATSGGTGELFF. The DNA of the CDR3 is TGCAGCGTCGCGACTAGCGGGGGTACCGGGGAGCTGTTTTTT.

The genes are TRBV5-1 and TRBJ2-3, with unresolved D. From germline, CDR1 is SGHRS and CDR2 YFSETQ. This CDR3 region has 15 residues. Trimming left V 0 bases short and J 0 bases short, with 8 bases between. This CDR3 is CASSLGVKSTDTQYF. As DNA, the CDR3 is TGCGCCAGCAGCTTGGGGGTCAAGAGCACAGATACGCAGTATTTT.

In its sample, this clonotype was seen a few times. CDR3 sequence reads: CASSQPGTNSPLHF. CDR3 DNA sequence: TGCGCCAGCAGCCAGCCGGGGACGAATTCACCCCTCCACTTT. The chain couples TRBV4-1 to TRBJ1-6; D may be TRBD1 (5 bases). With 3 bases removed from V and 7 bases from J, the gap between germline ends came to 10 bases. Germline-derived CDR1 and CDR2 are MGHRA and YSYEKL. The CDR3 runs to 14 residues.

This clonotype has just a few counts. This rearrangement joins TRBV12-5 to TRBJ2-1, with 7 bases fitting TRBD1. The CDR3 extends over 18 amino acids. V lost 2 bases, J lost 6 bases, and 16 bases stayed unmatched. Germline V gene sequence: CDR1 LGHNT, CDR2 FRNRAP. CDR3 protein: CASGLQTTTGEVVNEQFF. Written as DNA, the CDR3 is TGTGCTAGTGGTTTGCAAACGACCACAGGGGAAGTGGTCAATGAGCAGTTCTTC.

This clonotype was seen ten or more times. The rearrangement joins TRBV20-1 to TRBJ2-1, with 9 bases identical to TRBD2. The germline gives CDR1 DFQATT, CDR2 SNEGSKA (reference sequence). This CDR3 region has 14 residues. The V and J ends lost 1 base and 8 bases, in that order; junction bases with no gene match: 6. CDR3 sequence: CSARGLAGSYEQFF. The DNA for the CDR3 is TGCAGTGCTAGAGGGCTAGCGGGGTCCTATGAGCAGTTCTTC.

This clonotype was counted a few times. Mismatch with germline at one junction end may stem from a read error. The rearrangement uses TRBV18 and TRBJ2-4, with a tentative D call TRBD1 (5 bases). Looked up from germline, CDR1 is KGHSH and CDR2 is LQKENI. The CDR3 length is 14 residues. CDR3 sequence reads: CASSPPSFRDRVRF. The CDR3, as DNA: TGTGCCAGCTCACCACCGTCATTTCGAGACAGAGTTAGATTC. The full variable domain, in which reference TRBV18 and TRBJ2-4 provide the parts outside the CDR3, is NAGVMQNPRHLVRRRGQEARLRCSPMKGHSHVYWYRQLPEEGLKFMVYLQKENIIDESGMPKERFSAEFPKEGPSILRIQQVVRGDSAAYFCASSPPSFRDRVRFGAGTRLSVL.

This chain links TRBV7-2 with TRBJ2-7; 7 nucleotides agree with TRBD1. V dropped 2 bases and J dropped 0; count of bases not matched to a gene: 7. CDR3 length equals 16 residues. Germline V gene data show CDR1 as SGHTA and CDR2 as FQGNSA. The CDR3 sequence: CASSLPQGSASYEQYF. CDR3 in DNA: TGTGCCAGCAGCTTACCACAGGGGTCGGCCTCCTACGAGCAGTACTTC.

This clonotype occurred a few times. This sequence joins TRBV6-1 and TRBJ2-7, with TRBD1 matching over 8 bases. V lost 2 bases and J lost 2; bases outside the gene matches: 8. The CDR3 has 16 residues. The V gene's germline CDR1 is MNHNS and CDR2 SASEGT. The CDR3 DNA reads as TGTGCCAGCAGTGAATCGGGTGGCAGGGGGCCCTACGAGCAGTACTTC. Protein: CASSESGGRGPYEQYF.

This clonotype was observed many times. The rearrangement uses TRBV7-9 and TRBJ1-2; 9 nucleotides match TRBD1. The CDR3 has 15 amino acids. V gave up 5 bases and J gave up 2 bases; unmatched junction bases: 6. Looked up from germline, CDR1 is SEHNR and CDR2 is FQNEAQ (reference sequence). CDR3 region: CASSAGTGKNYGYTF. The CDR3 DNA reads TGTGCCAGCAGCGCCGGGACAGGGAAAAACTATGGCTACACCTTC.

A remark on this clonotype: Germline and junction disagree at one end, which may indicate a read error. The DNA for the CDR3 is TGCAGTGCTGGAGATCTTTCTAGCACAGATACGCAGTATTTT. It is translated as CSAGDLSSTDTQYF. The chain combines TRBV20-1 with TRBJ2-3; no clear D gene. This CDR3 has 14 amino acids. In germline, CDR1 is DFQATT, CDR2 SNEGSKA (reference sequence).

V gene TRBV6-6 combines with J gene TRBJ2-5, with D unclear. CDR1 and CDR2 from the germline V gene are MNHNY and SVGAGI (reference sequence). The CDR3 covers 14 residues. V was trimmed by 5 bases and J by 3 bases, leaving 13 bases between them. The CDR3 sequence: CASSPFRAEETQYF. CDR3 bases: TGTGCCAGCAGTCCCTTTAGGGCCGAAGAGACCCAGTACTTC.

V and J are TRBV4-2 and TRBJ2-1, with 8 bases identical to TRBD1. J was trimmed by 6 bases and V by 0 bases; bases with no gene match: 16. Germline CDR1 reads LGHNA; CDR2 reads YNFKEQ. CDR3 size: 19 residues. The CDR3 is CASSQDSGIRTGIFNEQFF. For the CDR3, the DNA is TGTGCCAGCAGCCAAGATTCCGGAATAAGGACAGGGATTTTCAATGAGCAGTTCTTC.

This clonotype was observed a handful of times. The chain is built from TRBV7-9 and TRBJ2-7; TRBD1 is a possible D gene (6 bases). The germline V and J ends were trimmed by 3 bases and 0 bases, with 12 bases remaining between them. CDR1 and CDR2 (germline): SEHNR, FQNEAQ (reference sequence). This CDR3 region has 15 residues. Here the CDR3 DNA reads TGTGCCAGCAGCTTCTACCGGGACACCTCCTACGAGCAGTACTTC. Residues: CASSFYRDTSYEQYF.

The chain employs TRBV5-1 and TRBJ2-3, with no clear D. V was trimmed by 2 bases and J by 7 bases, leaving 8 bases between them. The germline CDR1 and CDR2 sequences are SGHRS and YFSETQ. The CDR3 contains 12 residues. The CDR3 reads CASSLPGNTQYF. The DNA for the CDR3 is TGCGCCAGCAGCTTACCAGGCAATACGCAGTATTTT.

CDR3 sequence: CASSPPVVGGLIYGYTF. CDR3 DNA: TGTGCCAGCTCACCACCTGTGGTAGGGGGACTCATCTATGGCTACACCTTC. This chain uses TRBV18 with TRBJ1-2; a weak D match, TRBD1 (6 bases). Looked up from germline, CDR1 is KGHSH and CDR2 is LQKENI. The CDR3 extends over 17 amino acids. The germline V and J ends were trimmed by 0 bases and 4 bases, with 18 bases remaining between them. Using reference TRBV18 and TRBJ1-2 for the parts outside the CDR3, the full variable domain is NAGVMQNPRHLVRRRGQEARLRCSPMKGHSHVYWYRQLPEEGLKFMVYLQKENIIDESGMPKERFSAEFPKEGPSILRIQQVVRGDSAAYFCASSPPVVGGLIYGYTFGSGTRLTVV.

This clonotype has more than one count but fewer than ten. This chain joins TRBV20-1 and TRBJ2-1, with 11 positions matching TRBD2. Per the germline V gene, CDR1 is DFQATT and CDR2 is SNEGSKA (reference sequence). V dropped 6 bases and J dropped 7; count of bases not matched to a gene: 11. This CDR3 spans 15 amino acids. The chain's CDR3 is CSAPVLAGVPNEQFF. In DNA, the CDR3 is TGCAGTGCCCCCGTACTAGCGGGAGTACCGAATGAGCAGTTCTTC.

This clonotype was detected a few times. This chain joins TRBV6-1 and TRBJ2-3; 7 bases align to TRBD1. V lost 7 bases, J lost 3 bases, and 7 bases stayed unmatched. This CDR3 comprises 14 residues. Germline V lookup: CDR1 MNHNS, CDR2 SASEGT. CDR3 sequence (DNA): TGTGCCAGCATCGGGACAGTTAATACAGATACGCAGTATTTT. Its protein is CASIGTVNTDTQYF.

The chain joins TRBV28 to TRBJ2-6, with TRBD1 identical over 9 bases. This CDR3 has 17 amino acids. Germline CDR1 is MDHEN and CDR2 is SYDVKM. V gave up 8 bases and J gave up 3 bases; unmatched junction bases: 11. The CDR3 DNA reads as TGTGCCAGCGACAAACGGGACAGGGTGGATGGGGCCAACGTCCTGACTTTC. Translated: CASDKRDRVDGANVLTF.

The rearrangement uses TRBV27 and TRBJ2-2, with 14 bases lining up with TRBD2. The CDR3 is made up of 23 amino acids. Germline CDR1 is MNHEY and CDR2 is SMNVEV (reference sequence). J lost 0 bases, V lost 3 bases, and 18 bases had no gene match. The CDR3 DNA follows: TGTGCCAGCAGTTTTGGGGCAGCACGGGGACTAGCGGGAGTTATTTCGAACACCGGGGAGCTGTTTTTT. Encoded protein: CASSFGAARGLAGVISNTGELFF.

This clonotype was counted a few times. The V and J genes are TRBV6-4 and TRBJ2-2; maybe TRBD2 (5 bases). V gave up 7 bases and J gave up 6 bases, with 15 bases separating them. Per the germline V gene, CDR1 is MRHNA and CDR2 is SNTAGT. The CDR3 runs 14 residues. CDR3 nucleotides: TGTGCCAGCAAATATACAATCGGGGCCGGGGAGCTGTTTTTT. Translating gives CASKYTIGAGELFF.

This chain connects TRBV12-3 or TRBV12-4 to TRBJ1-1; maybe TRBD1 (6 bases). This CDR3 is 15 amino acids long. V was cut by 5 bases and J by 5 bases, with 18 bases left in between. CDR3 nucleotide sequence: TGTGCCAGCAGTCCCGATGGGGGGCGCGGAACTGAAGCTTTCTTT. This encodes CASSPDGGRGTEAFF.

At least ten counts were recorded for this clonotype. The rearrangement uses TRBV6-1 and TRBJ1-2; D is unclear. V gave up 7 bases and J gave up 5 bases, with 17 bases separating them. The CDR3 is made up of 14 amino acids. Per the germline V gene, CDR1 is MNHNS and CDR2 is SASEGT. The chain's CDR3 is CASTILRSRYGYTF. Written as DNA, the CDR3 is TGTGCCAGCACTATCCTCAGGTCCCGATATGGCTACACCTTC.